A selection of T cell receptor beta chains follows, all from one sample in a study of shared clonotypes between healthy human individuals. Some clones are missing from TCRdb's copy, which holds only in-frame ones; the method was immunoSEQ multiplex PCR. The table has about 1.5 million clones, 96% seen once; the top ten hold about 1%. Sequenced material: naive CD4+ T cells sorted from blood. These receptors originate from a young man in good health. CDR3s include the opening cysteine and the closing phenylalanine or tryptophan. A D gene is named only where the DNA matches it firmly. The size of a clone is reported for some rows only, either as once, few or many, or as a class for expanded clones.

>.|.|TRBJ2-3|TRBV11-2
CASSQIRGGTDTQYF
TGTGCCAGCAGCCAGATCAGAGGGGGCACAGATACGCAGTATTTT
>.|TRBD2|TRBJ2-1|TRBV29-1
CSVSSGSYNEQFF
TGCAGCGTCTCTAGCGGGTCCTACAATGAGCAGTTCTTC
>.|.|TRBJ1-3|TRBV2
CASSAEAGNTIYF
TGTGCCAGCAGTGCAGAGGCTGGAAACACCATATATTTT
>.|.|TRBJ1-1|TRBV7-2
CASGRQSLNTEAFF
TGTGCCAGCGGAAGACAGAGTTTGAACACTGAAGCTTTCTTT
>.|TRBD2|TRBJ2-5|TRBV7-9
CASSPGLAGPQETQYF
TGTGCCAGCAGCCCAGGACTAGCGGGGCCGCAAGAGACCCAGTACTTC
>.|.|TRBJ2-2|TRBV9
CASSPPRKTRGTGELFF
TGTGCCAGCAGCCCCCCTAGGAAGACTCGTGGAACCGGGGAGCTGTTTTTT
>.|.|TRBJ1-5|TRBV6-5
CASSLTWGSNQPQHF
TGTGCCAGCAGTCTTACGTGGGGGAGCAATCAGCCCCAGCATTTT
>.|TRBD2|TRBJ2-7|TRBV18
CASSPYALAGADEQYF
TGTGCCAGCTCACCATATGCCCTAGCGGGAGCAGACGAGCAGTACTTC
>.|TRBD2|TRBJ2-5|TRBV28
CASRTSGPETQYF
TGTGCCAGCAGAACTAGCGGGCCCGAGACCCAGTACTTC
>few|TRBD1|TRBJ2-7|TRBV28
CASSLSGQGLYEQYF
TGTGCCAGCAGTTTATCCGGACAGGGGCTGTACGAGCAGTACTTC
>.|.|TRBJ2-5|TRBV28
CASRTSSVQETQYF
TGTGCCAGCAGGACCTCTAGCGTACAAGAGACCCAGTACTTC
>.|.|TRBJ1-3|TRBV7-9
CASSLSGGLGNTIYF
TGTGCCAGCAGCTTATCAGGTGGTTTGGGAAACACCATATATTTT
>.|.|TRBJ2-2|TRBV4-3
CASRRAYSNTGELFF
TGCGCCAGCCGGCGGGCATACTCTAACACCGGGGAGCTGTTTTTT
>.|.|TRBJ1-2|TRBV28
CASSLDPDYYGYTF
TGTGCCAGCAGCCTGGACCCAGACTACTATGGCTACACCTTC
>.|TRBD1|TRBJ2-5|TRBV11-2
CASSSPPGTGYF
TGTGCCAGCAGCTCTCCCCCCGGGACAGGGTACTTC
>.|TRBD1|TRBJ1-2|TRBV19
CASRRDRGYGYTF
TGTGCCAGTAGGCGGGACAGGGGTTATGGCTACACCTTC
>.|.|TRBJ2-3|TRBV14
CASSQSPGLSTDTQYF
TGTGCCAGCAGCCAAAGTCCGGGACTTAGCACAGATACGCAGTATTTT
>.|TRBD1|TRBJ2-7|TRBV5-1
CASSLMGQGTVFYEQYF
TGCGCCAGCAGCTTGATGGGACAGGGTACTGTTTTCTACGAGCAGTACTTC
>.|.|TRBJ2-7|TRBV27
CASSLYFGSYF
TGTGCCAGCAGTTTATACTTCGGGTCATACTTC
>.|.|TRBJ1-2|TRBV30
CAWSNRDGSGYTF
TGTGCCTGGAGTAATCGAGATGGAAGTGGCTACACCTTC
>.|.|TRBJ1-5|TRBV2
CASSRETNQPQHF
TGTGCCAGCAGCAGGGAAACCAATCAGCCCCAGCATTTT
>few|TRBD1|TRBJ1-2|TRBV27
CASSLSIQGYGYTF
TGTGCCAGCAGTTTATCGATACAGGGGTATGGCTACACCTTC
>.|.|TRBJ1-1|TRBV11-3
CASSTQMNTEAFF
TGTGCCAGCAGCACGCAGATGAACACTGAAGCTTTCTTT
>.|TRBD1|TRBJ1-4|TRBV5-4
CASSLGGQGLPNEKLFF
TGTGCCAGCAGCTTGGGGGGACAGGGCCTGCCGAATGAAAAACTGTTTTTT
>.|.|TRBJ2-7|TRBV6-1
CASSAVYEQYF
TGTGCCAGCAGTGCCGTCTACGAGCAGTACTTC
>once|.|TRBJ1-1|TRBV7-2
CASSLGLKSAEAFF
TGTGCCAGCAGCTTAGGGTTGAAAAGTGCTGAAGCTTTCTTT
>.|.|TRBJ2-1|TRBV6-1
CASKTTSSYNEQFF
TGTGCCAGCAAGACTACGAGCTCCTACAATGAGCAGTTCTTC
>.|.|TRBJ2-7|TRBV11-2
CASSARNSYEQYF
TGTGCCAGCAGCGCGCGGAACTCCTACGAGCAGTACTTC
>.|TRBD2|TRBJ2-3|TRBV9
CASSELAGGGSDTQYF
TGTGCCAGCAGCGAACTAGCGGGAGGAGGCTCAGATACGCAGTATTTT
>.|.|TRBJ2-1|TRBV18
CASSPRQGLEEQFF
TGTGCCAGCTCACCACGGCAGGGGTTGGAAGAGCAGTTCTTC
>.|.|TRBJ2-2|TRBV19
CASSQRSGELFF
TGTGCCAGTAGTCAAAGGTCCGGGGAGCTGTTTTTT